Below are 14 T cell receptor beta chains sequenced from a single sample in a study of cytomegalovirus exposure and HLA in healthy donors. It was with 60 Vbeta and 13 Jbeta primers that the PCR ran. Sequencing was performed with immunoSEQ multiplex PCR; in TCRdb, only in-frame clones are kept and a portion is missing. The data show around 99,000 clones, around 82% seen once. The sequencing input was PBMCs. The receptors were gathered from a man aged 40-49 years in good health and CMV-seronegative.

J is TRBJ2-1 and V is TRBV6-1; a possible D gene is TRBD1 (5 bases). V lost 1 base and J lost 9, with 13 bases in between. Germline values: CDR1 MNHNS, CDR2 SASEGT. CDR3 length equals 14 residues. The CDR3 coding sequence is TGTGCCAGCAGTGAAGGAACAGGACCTGGTGAGCAGTTCTTC. Amino acids: CASSEGTGPGEQFF.

The chain recombines TRBV5-1 with TRBJ2-3; D perhaps matches TRBD2 (7 bases). Trimming shortened V by 0 bases and J by 3 bases, and 14 bases separated the two germline ends. Germline-derived CDR1 and CDR2 are SGHRS and YFSETQ. CDR3 length equals 16 residues. Here the CDR3 DNA reads TGCGCCAGCAGCTTGGTAGGGGGACTAAGAACAGATACGCAGTATTTT. This encodes CASSLVGGLRTDTQYF.

This clone is labeled as medium-sized. The V gene is TRBV18, the J gene TRBJ2-1; TRBD2 might be the D (5 bases). The ends were cut back, 3 bases at V and 10 bases at J, with 13 bases in the middle. Germline-derived CDR1 and CDR2 are KGHSH and LQKENI. This CDR3 is 13 amino acids long. CDR3 coding DNA: TGTGCCAGCTCACCTTTGCCCCGAGGGGAGCAGTTCTTC. This codes for CASSPLPRGEQFF.

The chain links TRBV10-1 to TRBJ1-1; TRBD1 aligns across 7 bases. Per germline, CDR1 WNHNN and CDR2 SYGVQD (reference sequence). J was trimmed by 7 bases and V by 2 bases; bases with no gene match: 10. The CDR3 sequence is 15 residues long. CDR3 sequence (DNA): TGCGCCAGCAGTGAGAGGGGTACTCCAGGGGGTGAAGCTTTCTTT. Encoded protein: CASSERGTPGGEAFF.

The genes are TRBV2 and TRBJ2-5, with 10 nucleotides matching TRBD2. After removal of 6 bases from V and 2 bases from J, the junction contained 6 bases not matched to a gene. Per germline, CDR1 SNHLY and CDR2 FYNNEI. The CDR3 totals 15 residues. The CDR3 DNA follows: TGTGCCAGCAGACGACTAGCGGGCGCACAAGAGACCCAGTACTTC. It is translated as CASRRLAGAQETQYF.

The V and J genes are TRBV28 and TRBJ2-7; 7 bases fit TRBD1. CDR1 is MDHEN, CDR2 SYDVKM, per germline. This CDR3 has 14 amino acids. The ends lost 6 bases at V and 4 bases at J; junction bases unmatched: 9. This CDR3 is CASRSTGSTYEQYF. The CDR3 nucleotides read TGTGCCAGCAGATCGACAGGGTCAACGTACGAGCAGTACTTC.

The chain carries TRBV30 and TRBJ2-5; the D is unclear. V gave up 4 bases and J gave up 5 bases, with 14 bases separating them. The germline V gene has CDR1 GTSNPN and CDR2 SVGIG (reference sequence). The CDR3 has 13 residues. This CDR3 reads CAWNRMVEETQYF. The CDR3, as DNA: TGTGCCTGGAATCGAATGGTAGAGGAGACCCAGTACTTC.

This chain joins TRBV6-6 and TRBJ2-3, with TRBD1 matching 9 bases. Germline CDR1 MNHNY, CDR2 SVGAGI (reference sequence). Unmatched junction bases numbered 6, after V lost 8 bases and J lost 3 bases. The CDR3 has 14 residues. For the CDR3, the DNA is TGTGCCAGCGGATCCGGGACAGGGACAGATACGCAGTATTTT. This translates into CASGSGTGTDTQYF.

The chain carries TRBV19 and TRBJ1-2, with D maybe TRBD1 (5 bases). The CDR3 has 13 residues. V lost 0 bases and J lost 8, with 10 bases in between. The germline gives CDR1 LNHDA, CDR2 SQIVND (reference sequence). CDR3 sequence: CASSIDRVQGYTF. The DNA of the CDR3 is TGTGCCAGTAGTATAGACAGGGTTCAGGGCTACACCTTC.

The rearrangement links TRBV30 to TRBJ2-3; tentatively, D is TRBD1 (5 bases). The germline gives CDR1 GTSNPN, CDR2 SVGIG (reference sequence). V lost 1 base and J lost 0, with 11 bases in between. The CDR3 spans 15 residues. The DNA of the CDR3 is TGTGCCTGGAGTGAAGGGGTCCGGAGCACAGATACGCAGTATTTT. This sequence encodes CAWSEGVRSTDTQYF.

This chain connects TRBV30 to TRBJ2-3, with 12 bases fitting TRBD2. The V segment lost 3 bases and the J segment 5 bases; nucleotides outside the gene matches: 3. This CDR3 is built from 14 residues. Germline CDR1 and CDR2: GTSNPN and SVGIG (reference sequence). This CDR3 reads CAWSTGLAGDTQYF. The CDR3 region has the DNA TGTGCCTGGAGCACGGGACTAGCGGGAGATACGCAGTATTTT.

The chain recombines TRBV23-1 with TRBJ2-7; weak D call: TRBD1 (5 bases). TRBV23-1 is treated as an ORF (open reading frame) with a function not yet certain. The length of the CDR3 is 14 residues. Trimming removed 2 bases at V and 3 bases at J, with 11 bases between. CDR3 sequence reads: CASSQDGQNYEQYF. CDR3 nucleotides: TGCGCCAGCAGTCAAGACGGACAAAACTACGAGCAGTACTTC.

This chain connects TRBV23-1 to TRBJ1-6, with a tentative D call TRBD1 (6 bases). TRBV23-1 is classed as an ORF, of uncertain function. The CDR3 is made up of 18 amino acids. Between the trimmed V and J ends, which lost 5 bases and 4 bases, there was a span of 21 bases. CDR3 in amino acids: CASSTLDRSLPYNSPLHF. The CDR3, as DNA: TGCGCCAGCAGTACTCTCGACAGGTCCCTTCCTTATAATTCACCCCTCCACTTT.

CDR3 sequence reads: CASSAHRDRRNSPLHF. DNA for the CDR3: TGTGCCAGCAGCGCCCACCGGGACAGACGAAATTCACCCCTCCACTTT. This chain joins TRBV9 and TRBJ1-6; 7 positions agree with TRBD1. The J segment lost 7 bases and the V segment lost 3 bases, leaving 10 bases of the junction unmatched. This CDR3 is 16 amino acids long. Germline lookup yields CDR1 SGDLS and CDR2 YYNGEE.